A single sample is the source of the 11 T cell receptor beta chains below, sequenced in a study of T cells of healthy individuals. TCRdb passed the 5' RACE reads through MiXCR, listing each CDR3 protein once. This sample has 55,000 to 65,000 distinct CDR3 sequences, with 16% found just once. The receptor set was obtained from a human donor in good health.

This clonotype showed up many times. The J gene is TRBJ1-4, the V gene TRBV28; D possibly corresponds to TRBD1 (5 bases). V dropped 5 bases and J dropped 16 bases, with 20 bases sitting between them. This CDR3 is 13 amino acids long. The V gene's germline CDR1 is MDHEN and CDR2 SYDVKM. CDR3 nucleotide sequence: TGTGCCAGCAGTCCCTCGGACAACACTAAAGGGTTTTTT. Translating it yields CASSPSDNTKGFF. Full variable domain (missing parts from reference TRBV28 and TRBJ1-4): DVKVTQSSRYLVKRTGEKVFLECVQDMDHENMFWYRQDPGLGLRLIYFSYDVKMKEKGDIPEGYSVSREKKERFSLILESASTNQTSMYLCASSPSDNTKGFFGSGTQLSVL.

This clonotype was detected only a few times. This chain links TRBV2 with TRBJ2-3, with 7 bases that match TRBD2. CDR1 SNHLY and CDR2 FYNNEI come from the germline V gene. V gave up 6 bases and J gave up 6 bases; unmatched junction bases: 3. The CDR3 consists of 12 residues. CDR3 amino acids: CASRLGGDTQYF. The CDR3 region has the DNA TGTGCCAGCAGATTGGGGGGGGATACGCAGTATTTT.

The table lists this clonotype with many counts. J is TRBJ2-6 and V is TRBV27; 7 nucleotides agree with TRBD1. This CDR3 comprises 19 residues. J lost 1 base, V lost 0 bases, and 9 bases had no gene match. Germline V CDR1 and CDR2: MNHEY, SMNVEV (reference sequence). CDR3 amino acids: CASSLSQDRYRSGANVLTF. The CDR3 nucleotides read TGTGCCAGCAGTTTATCCCAGGACAGGTATCGTTCTGGGGCCAACGTCCTGACTTTC.

This chain links TRBV20-1 with TRBJ2-3, with 9 nucleotides matching TRBD2. This CDR3 comprises 15 residues. Germline V lookup: CDR1 DFQATT, CDR2 SNEGSKA (reference sequence). Germline trimming cut 6 bases from V and 8 bases from J; bases unmatched to any gene: 15. The DNA of the CDR3 is TGCAGTGCCTTCAGGGCGGGAGGGCGTCGGGGTACGCAGTATTTT. This codes for CSAFRAGGRRGTQYF.

V and J are TRBV12-3 or TRBV12-4 and TRBJ1-6, with a tentative D call TRBD1 (5 bases). The ends were cut back, 6 bases at V and 8 bases at J, with 11 bases in the middle. CDR3 length equals 13 residues. The CDR3 loop reads CASRPDSYSPLHF. The CDR3 DNA reads TGTGCCAGCAGACCAGACAGTTATTCACCCCTCCACTTT.

This clonotype was seen ten or more times. The rearrangement links TRBV30 to TRBJ2-1, with 7 bases lining up with TRBD1. The germline CDR1 and CDR2 sequences are GTSNPN and SVGIG (reference sequence). There are 15 residues in the CDR3. The ends lost 3 bases at V and 1 base at J; junction bases unmatched: 6. CDR3 protein: CAWRGQAVSYNEQFF. DNA for the CDR3: TGTGCCTGGAGAGGACAGGCGGTTTCCTACAATGAGCAGTTCTTC.

Only a few counts were recorded for this clonotype. V gene TRBV27 combines with J gene TRBJ2-1; the match to TRBD1 covers 7 bases. The germline CDR1 and CDR2 sequences are MNHEY and SMNVEV (reference sequence). J lost 6 bases, V lost 5 bases, and 4 bases had no gene match. This CDR3 comprises 13 residues. The CDR3: CASSLGQINEQFF. The CDR3 coding sequence is TGTGCCAGCAGTCTGGGACAGATCAATGAGCAGTTCTTC.

This sequence joins TRBV4-1 and TRBJ2-6; 7 bases line up with TRBD1. Trimming took 1 base from V and 0 from J; bases not matched to a gene: 9. This CDR3 region has 19 residues. In germline, CDR1 is MGHRA, CDR2 YSYEKL. The CDR3 sequence is CASSQVLSGGSSGANVLTF. As DNA, the CDR3 is TGCGCCAGCAGCCAAGTTCTGTCAGGGGGTAGCTCTGGGGCCAACGTCCTGACTTTC.

The sample holds many counts of this clonotype. The chain recombines TRBV18 with TRBJ1-4; D not resolved. The CDR3 runs 11 residues. Per germline, CDR1 KGHSH and CDR2 LQKENI. The V and J ends lost 5 bases and 8 bases respectively, with 6 bases between them. CDR3 loop: CASSEAEKLFF. The CDR3 DNA reads as TGTGCCAGCTCAGAGGCGGAAAAACTGTTTTTT.

This clonotype was seen repeatedly, ten times or more. This chain joins TRBV25-1 and TRBJ2-7; no reliable D call. CDR3 size: 14 residues. V lost 1 base and J lost 1, with 8 bases in between. Per germline, CDR1 MGHDK and CDR2 SYGVNS. The CDR3 loop reads CASSESALSYEQYF. CDR3 nucleotide sequence: TGTGCCAGCAGTGAATCCGCACTGTCCTACGAGCAGTACTTC.

This clonotype was counted only a few times. This sequence joins TRBV11-2 and TRBJ2-1; possibly TRBD1 or TRBD2 for D (5 bases each). The CDR3 is 16 residues long. V was clipped by 6 bases and J by 2 bases, with 17 bases between them. Germline CDR1 is SGHAT and CDR2 is FQNNGV. The CDR3 DNA reads TGTGCCAGCAGACCAACGGCCGGGACGACCTACAATGAGCAGTTCTTC. Encoded protein: CASRPTAGTTYNEQFF.